These 17 T cell receptor beta chains were all obtained from the same sample, sequenced in a study of blood T cell dynamics during melanoma immunotherapy. Noted time point: pre-treatment baseline. Clones were sequenced by immunoSEQ multiplex PCR, and TCRdb holds only the in-frame ones, with some missing. The sample lists approximately 25,000 clones, roughly nine tenths seen once, with approximately 4.5% in the top ten. This material consisted of blood, taken from a patient treated with checkpoint blockade. The source is a human donor with melanoma.

The CDR3 DNA sequence: TGTGCCAGCAGCTTACAGGACAGCCCCAGCGAGCAGTTCTTC. Protein sequence: CASSLQDSPSEQFF. This rearrangement joins TRBV5-4 to TRBJ2-1; TRBD1 is a possible D gene (6 bases). Germline V gene lookup returns CDR1 SGHNT and CDR2 YYREEE (reference sequence). V was pared by 2 bases and J by 10 bases, with 16 bases between. CDR3 length equals 14 residues.

The chain recombines TRBV11-2 with TRBJ2-4; D is perhaps TRBD1 or TRBD2 (5 bases each). CDR1 SGHAT and CDR2 FQNNGV come from the germline V gene. This CDR3 is 17 amino acids long. With 4 bases removed from V and 2 bases from J, the gap between germline ends came to 18 bases. In DNA form, the CDR3 reads TGTGCCAGCAGCTCGTTCGGGGTAGGGGCGACCAAAAACATTCAGTACTTC. Protein sequence: CASSSFGVGATKNIQYF.

V usage is TRBV2 and J usage is TRBJ2-5; D not resolved. The CDR3 length is 13 residues. CDR1 and CDR2 (germline): SNHLY, FYNNEI. Trimming removed 10 bases at V and 3 bases at J, with 15 bases between. The CDR3, as DNA: TGTGCCACCCAGAGGAGCTGGGAAGAGACCCAGTACTTC. This translates into CATQRSWEETQYF. The complete variable domain, with remaining parts taken from reference TRBV2 and TRBJ2-5, reads EPEVTQTPSHQVTQMGQEVILRCVPISNHLYFYWYRQILGQKVEFLVSFYNNEISEKSEIFDDQFSVERPDGSNFTLKIRSTKLEDSAMYFCATQRSWEETQYFGPGTRLLVL.

The V and J genes are TRBV9 and TRBJ2-1, with TRBD2 matching over 8 bases. The CDR3 contains 21 residues. Per germline, CDR1 SGDLS and CDR2 YYNGEE. V lost 0 bases and J lost 2; bases outside the gene matches: 19. The DNA of the CDR3 is TGTGCCAGCAGCGTAGGAGGGGCCACTAGCGGCCCTTTGAACGCCTACAATGAGCAGTTCTTC. Translating gives CASSVGGATSGPLNAYNEQFF.

The CDR3 DNA sequence: TGCGCCAGCAGCCTCGACAGGGCCCAGGTCGAGCAGTACTTC. It translates to CASSLDRAQVEQYF. This chain uses TRBV5-1 with TRBJ2-7; 7 bases agree with TRBD1. V was pared by 4 bases and J by 6 bases, with 10 bases of the junction left unmatched. The CDR3 runs 14 residues. Germline V gene sequence: CDR1 SGHRS, CDR2 YFSETQ.

The CDR3 bases are TGTGCCAGCAGCCGACCGGACGGAGGGGATACGCAGTATTTT. It encodes CASSRPDGGDTQYF. This sequence joins TRBV11-2 and TRBJ2-3, with a possible D match to TRBD2 (6 bases). Germline loops: CDR1 SGHAT, CDR2 FQNNGV. Trimming took 5 bases from V and 6 from J, leaving 15 bases between them. The CDR3 has 14 residues.

The chain combines TRBV2 with TRBJ2-6; D is unclear. Trimming stripped 6 bases from V and 7 bases from J, with 13 bases between. The CDR3 is 14 amino acids. Germline V lookup: CDR1 SNHLY, CDR2 FYNNEI. This chain's CDR3 is CASSDPPRANVLTF. The CDR3 DNA sequence: TGTGCCAGCAGCGACCCCCCCAGAGCCAACGTCCTGACTTTC.

The gene calls are TRBV28 and TRBJ1-6, with D possibly matching TRBD1 (6 bases). CDR3 length: 18 amino acids. Germline assignment: CDR1 MDHEN and CDR2 SYDVKM. Trimming shortened V by 5 bases and J by 0 bases, and 17 bases separated the two germline ends. This CDR3 is CASSNRDMRSSYNSPLHF. The CDR3 nucleotides are TGTGCCAGCAGTAACCGGGACATGAGGAGCTCCTATAATTCACCCCTCCACTTT.

The rearrangement links TRBV7-6 to TRBJ2-5; 7 bases match TRBD1. Germline values: CDR1 SGHVS, CDR2 FNYEAQ. Trimming removed 5 bases from V and 1 base from J; junction bases left unmatched: 4. The CDR3 extends over 14 amino acids. DNA for the CDR3: TGTGCCAGCAGCCAAGGGACAGTCCAAGAGACCCAGTACTTC. Protein sequence: CASSQGTVQETQYF. The complete variable domain, with remaining parts taken from reference TRBV7-6 and TRBJ2-5, reads GAGVSQSPRYKVTKRGQDVALRCDPISGHVSLYWYRQALGQGPEFLTYFNYEAQQDKSGLPNDRFSAERPEGSISTLTIQRTEQRDSAMYRCASSQGTVQETQYFGPGTRLLVL.

This chain links TRBV5-8 with TRBJ2-5; D is unresolved. The CDR3 length is 13 residues. V lost 0 bases, J lost 8 bases, and 11 bases lay in between. CDR1 and CDR2 from the germline V gene are SGHTS and YDEGEE. The CDR3 sequence: CASSLDGQPTQYF. The CDR3 coding sequence is TGTGCCAGCAGCTTGGATGGGCAACCAACCCAGTACTTC.

This chain links TRBV28 with TRBJ2-1; a possible D gene is TRBD2 (6 bases). Trimming took 8 bases from V and 0 from J, leaving 14 bases between them. This CDR3 has 15 amino acids. Germline CDR1 reads MDHEN; CDR2 reads SYDVKM. Written as DNA, the CDR3 is TGTGCCAGCGGGACTGCTGCTACCTCCTACAATGAGCAGTTCTTC. Its protein is CASGTAATSYNEQFF.

V and J are TRBV19 and TRBJ2-7, with 7 bases matching TRBD1. Germline CDR1 reads LNHDA; CDR2 reads SQIVND (reference sequence). The CDR3 covers 16 residues. The V and J ends lost 3 bases and 6 bases, in that order; junction bases with no gene match: 14. CDR3 DNA sequence: TGTGCCAGTAGTATCCCCAGGGGGATACCGGACTGCGAGCAGTACTTC. It encodes CASSIPRGIPDCEQYF.

The sample holds one count of this clone. The V and J genes are TRBV7-7 and TRBJ2-2; TRBD1 aligns across 7 bases. Germline assignment: CDR1 SSHAT and CDR2 FNYEAQ (reference sequence). This CDR3 region has 18 residues. The V segment lost 5 bases and the J segment 5 bases; nucleotides outside the gene matches: 17. Here the CDR3 reads CASSPRTGTGYRTGELFF. In nucleotides, the CDR3 is TGTGCCAGCAGCCCGCGGACAGGAACGGGATACCGGACCGGGGAGCTGTTTTTT.

This clone was seen once. CDR3 residues: CASSDATGGNSPLHF. In DNA, the CDR3 is TGTGCCAGCAGTGACGCGACAGGGGGCAATTCACCCCTCCACTTT. The V and J genes are TRBV2 and TRBJ1-6, with 10 nucleotides matching TRBD1. CDR3 length: 15 amino acids. CDR1 is SNHLY, CDR2 FYNNEI, per germline. The trim removed 3 bases at V and 7 bases at J, leaving 3 bases unmatched.

V gene TRBV18 combines with J gene TRBJ1-2; 8 positions match TRBD1. Germline-derived CDR1 and CDR2 are KGHSH and LQKENI. Trimming removed 3 bases from V and 5 bases from J; junction bases left unmatched: 8. The CDR3 sequence is 15 residues long. The CDR3 protein is CASSPRTGTWYGYTF. Here the CDR3 DNA reads TGTGCCAGCTCACCTCGGACAGGGACGTGGTATGGCTACACCTTC. The whole variable domain, remainder taken from reference TRBV18 and TRBJ1-2, is NAGVMQNPRHLVRRRGQEARLRCSPMKGHSHVYWYRQLPEEGLKFMVYLQKENIIDESGMPKERFSAEFPKEGPSILRIQQVVRGDSAAYFCASSPRTGTWYGYTFGSGTRLTVV.

This clone appeared once. This chain links TRBV5-1 with TRBJ1-3; D unresolved. V dropped 0 bases and J dropped 0 bases, with 16 bases sitting between them. This CDR3 is 18 amino acids long. Per the germline V gene, CDR1 is SGHRS and CDR2 is YFSETQ. The CDR3 coding sequence is TGCGCCAGCAGCTTGGGATCAGTGCGGGCGAACTCTGGAAACACCATATATTTT. Amino acid sequence: CASSLGSVRANSGNTIYF. The full variable domain, its missing parts supplied by reference TRBV5-1 and TRBJ1-3, is KAGVTQTPRYLIKTRGQQVTLSCSPISGHRSVSWYQQTPGQGLQFLFEYFSETQRNKGNFPGRFSGRQFSNSRSEMNVSTLELGDSALYLCASSLGSVRANSGNTIYFGEGSWLTVV.

Only one count was recorded for this clone. The V gene is TRBV28, the J gene TRBJ1-5, with 7 positions matching TRBD1. J lost 4 bases, V lost 4 bases, and 7 bases had no gene match. Germline V gene data show CDR1 as MDHEN and CDR2 as SYDVKM. The CDR3 totals 15 residues. CDR3 residues: CASSSGTARNQPQHF. The CDR3 DNA reads TGTGCCAGCAGTTCCGGGACAGCAAGGAATCAGCCCCAGCATTTT. Full variable domain (rest looked up from reference TRBV28 and TRBJ1-5): DVKVTQSSRYLVKRTGEKVFLECVQDMDHENMFWYRQDPGLGLRLIYFSYDVKMKEKGDIPEGYSVSREKKERFSLILESASTNQTSMYLCASSSGTARNQPQHFGDGTRLSIL.